This T cell receptor beta chain comes out of a study of blood T cells in healthy people across ages. A sample-barcoded 5' primer and a J-beta primer mix were used in a second PCR of about 7 to 12 cycles. Each CDR3 protein gets one entry after TCRdb re-called the 5' RACE reads with MiXCR. The top ten clones hold about a quarter of a sample with roughly 730,000 distinct CDR3 sequences, 56% of them seen once. Germline V gives CDR1 SGHRS, CDR2 YFSETQ. The CDR3 loop spans 15 amino acids. Trimming shortened V by 0 bases and J by 3 bases, and 11 bases separated the two germline ends. Broader study findings: There was no known CMV status for donors, so expanded clonotype changes were possibly confounded.

With respect to this clonotype: Its antigen is as yet unknown.

Sequenced: blood. The chain combines TRBV5-1 with TRBJ2-3; no definite D call. This sequence originates from a man aged 35-49 years in good health. CDR3 amino acids: CASSLVLTQTDTQYF. The CDR3 nucleotides read TGCGCCAGCAGCTTGGTATTAACTCAGACAGATACGCAGTATTTT.